The next 8 T cell receptor beta chains were all read from a single sample in a study of shared clonotypes between healthy human individuals. Naive CD8 cells were CD45RO-negative, positively selected for CCR7, excluding terminally differentiated effector memory CD45RA+ cells. Assay: immunoSEQ multiplex PCR; the TCRdb copy retains only in-frame clones and omits some. The repertoire has around 2.1 million clones, approximately 94% of them found once; the top ten carry under 2%. Sequencing was performed on naive CD8+ T cells from PBMCs. The source of these receptors is a man between 18 and 29 years old in good health. Some clones in this sample may be carry-over from other donors' samples.

Comments on this clone: Other DNA sequences of this sample code for an identical CDR3. The rearrangement links TRBV13 to TRBJ1-2; D is perhaps TRBD1 (6 bases). Between the trimmed V and J ends, which lost 0 bases and 1 base, there was a span of 9 bases. The CDR3 length is 15 residues. The germline V gene has CDR1 PRHDT and CDR2 FYEKMQ (reference sequence). In DNA form, the CDR3 reads TGTGCCAGCAGCTTAGGCGGCAGGGGTAACTATGGCTACACCTTC. Its protein is CASSLGGRGNYGYTF. The full variable domain, in which reference TRBV13 and TRBJ1-2 provide the parts outside the CDR3, is AAGVIQSPRHLIKEKRETATLKCYPIPRHDTVYWYQQGPGQDPQFLISFYEKMQSDKGSIPDRFSAQQFSDYHSELNMSSLELGDSALYFCASSLGGRGNYGYTFGSGTRLTVV.

This clone has just one count. This sequence joins TRBV7-2 and TRBJ2-5; 11 nucleotides align to TRBD2. CDR3 size: 17 residues. Germline V gene sequence: CDR1 SGHTA, CDR2 FQGNSA. V gave up 5 bases and J gave up 2 bases; unmatched junction bases: 10. The CDR3 DNA sequence: TGTGCCAGCAGCCCCAGGACTAGCGGGCCCCCTCAAGAGACCCAGTACTTC. It yields the protein CASSPRTSGPPQETQYF.

The J gene is TRBJ2-2, the V gene TRBV19; a possible D gene is TRBD2 (5 bases). The germline V gene has CDR1 LNHDA and CDR2 SQIVND (reference sequence). V lost 6 bases, J lost 5 bases, and 22 bases lay in between. This CDR3 has 17 amino acids. CDR3 sequence reads: CASSPRKVVALTGELFF. Written as DNA, the CDR3 is TGTGCCAGTAGCCCCCGGAAGGTTGTAGCGTTGACCGGGGAGCTGTTTTTT.

V gene TRBV7-8 combines with J gene TRBJ2-1; TRBD2 matches 7 bases. This CDR3 contains 19 residues. CDR1 is SGHVS, CDR2 FQNEAQ, per germline. Trimming at V came to 1 base and at J to 1 base, leaving 13 bases not matched to a gene. The CDR3: CASSLVNSGSGFSYNEQFF. CDR3 nucleotides: TGTGCCAGCAGCTTAGTAAATTCAGGTAGCGGGTTTTCCTACAATGAGCAGTTCTTC.

The V and J genes are TRBV5-8 and TRBJ2-7; D is unclear. Germline V gene lookup returns CDR1 SGHTS and CDR2 YDEGEE. V lost 3 bases and J 5 bases, leaving 9 bases between the germline ends. CDR3 size: 12 residues. CDR3 residues: CASSYAPDEQYF. In DNA, the CDR3 is TGTGCCAGCAGCTACGCCCCGGACGAGCAGTACTTC.

In its sample, this clone was seen once. The chain joins TRBV19 to TRBJ2-4, with a tentative D call TRBD2 (6 bases). Germline-derived CDR1 and CDR2 are LNHDA and SQIVND (reference sequence). This CDR3 has 14 amino acids. The V end lost 1 base, the J end lost 4 bases, and 8 bases lay between the germline ends. CDR3: CASSIGGEKNIQYF. In DNA form, the CDR3 reads TGTGCCAGTAGTATAGGGGGGGAAAAAAACATTCAGTACTTC.

The chain joins TRBV7-7 to TRBJ1-5; TRBD1 is a possible D gene (5 bases). This CDR3 has 15 amino acids. Germline-derived CDR1 and CDR2 are SSHAT and FNYEAQ (reference sequence). V was trimmed by 5 bases and J by 2 bases, leaving 13 bases between them. Here the CDR3 DNA reads TGTGCCAGCAGCGGGACTCGAGGCGGCAATCAGCCCCAGCATTTT. It specifies CASSGTRGGNQPQHF.

In its sample, this clone was seen once. The rearrangement links TRBV7-2 to TRBJ1-5, with a tentative D call TRBD1 (5 bases). Deletions cut 4 bases from V and 5 bases from J, with 18 bases between. The CDR3 loop spans 16 amino acids. Looked up from germline, CDR1 is SGHTA and CDR2 is FQGNSA. CDR3 region: CASSSPGPTGDQPQHF. DNA for the CDR3: TGTGCCAGCAGCTCACCGGGACCCACGGGAGATCAGCCCCAGCATTTT.